The entry below gives a single T cell receptor (beta chain) sequence along with its context. The data belong to a study of blood T cell repertoires in COVID-19. Whole-study context: Sites in the United States, Italy and Spain provided acute and convalescent COVID-19 samples.

Germline V gene sequence: CDR1 MNHEY, CDR2 SVGEGT. J lost 6 bases, V lost 4 bases, and 6 bases had no gene match. This CDR3 contains 15 residues. Participant-given clinical history determined each cohort assignment. Authors' processing steps: Using reference gene primer amplification, nucleated cell counts were estimated. Assay: immunoSEQ multiplex PCR; the TCRdb copy retains only in-frame clones and omits some. That table is the source of V, J and clone size, and D and trimming were worked out from the DNA. The profile shows 400,000 to 550,000 clones, around 90% of them singletons. Sequenced input: PBMCs or T cells enriched from blood (not recorded which). The chain links TRBV6-2 or TRBV6-3 to TRBJ2-2; 9 bases line up with TRBD2. This clonotype originated in a woman in her late teens or twenties with acute COVID-19. The CDR3 sequence: CASSSPAGGSGELFF. CDR3 in DNA: TGTGCCAGCAGTTCCCCAGCGGGAGGTTCCGGGGAGCTGTTTTTT.